What follows is one TCR beta chain and its context. The source of the sample is a study of blood T cell repertoires in COVID-19. In the study overall: Whether acute or convalescent, the COVID-19 samples came from the United States, Italy and Spain.

Authors' methods: For nucleated cells, counts were estimated from reference gene primer amplification. Assay: immunoSEQ multiplex PCR; the TCRdb copy retains only in-frame clones and omits some. For V, J and clone size, that table is used; D and trimming come from the DNA. This sample yields fewer than 400,000 clones, of which roughly 85% are seen a single time; roughly 3.9% belongs to the top ten. The CDR3 length is 15 residues. V lost 1 base to trimming and J lost 7 bases, with 13 bases between them. CDR1 SEHNR and CDR2 FQNEAQ come from the germline V gene (reference sequence). The chain couples TRBV7-9 to TRBJ2-2; D gene uncertain. The sequencing sample was made of peripheral blood. The sequence came from a woman younger than 30 with acute or convalescent COVID-19. Here the CDR3 DNA reads TGTGCCAGCAGCTTAGGGCCACAGTTTGGCGGGGAGCTGTTTTTT. It is translated as CASSLGPQFGGELFF.